This is a list of T cell receptor beta chains from one sample in a study of vaccination effects on CD4 cells after COVID-19. Assay: immunoSEQ multiplex PCR; the TCRdb copy retains only in-frame clones and omits some. The sample lists approximately 30,000 clones, 83% occurring once. Which antigens these TCRs recognize remains unknown. This sample comprised CD4+ T cells from PBMCs cultured with HCoV-NL63 spike peptides, obtained after COVID-19 vaccination. The receptors shown here come from a human donor who received a COVID-19 vaccine. Some clones in this sample may be carry-over from other donors' samples. Each CDR3 is given with its conserved first and last residue. Each record gives: V gene, D gene, J gene, clone size, CDR3 protein, CDR3 DNA. The D gene is left open where the match is weak. Clone size is stated in some rows and not others, as once, few, many or a class when expanded.

V gene: TRBV5-5
D gene: TRBD2
J gene: TRBJ2-3
clone size: .
CDR3 protein: CASSPREGGTDTQYF
CDR3 DNA: TGTGCCAGCAGCCCTCGGGAGGGAGGGACAGATACGCAGTATTTT

V gene: TRBV30
D gene: .
J gene: TRBJ2-5
clone size: .
CDR3 protein: CAWSVRETQYF
CDR3 DNA: TGTGCCTGGAGTGTAAGGGAGACCCAGTACTTC

V gene: TRBV10-3
D gene: .
J gene: TRBJ1-1
clone size: .
CDR3 protein: CAISVTGMNTEAFF
CDR3 DNA: TGTGCCATCAGTGTAACAGGGATGAACACTGAAGCTTTCTTT

V gene: TRBV27
D gene: TRBD1
J gene: TRBJ1-5
clone size: .
CDR3 protein: CASSLVGQGGQPQHF
CDR3 DNA: TGTGCCAGCAGTTTAGTGGGACAGGGAGGTCAGCCCCAGCATTTT

V gene: TRBV6-5
D gene: .
J gene: TRBJ1-5
clone size: few
CDR3 protein: CASRAGGNQPQHF
CDR3 DNA: TGTGCCAGCAGAGCAGGGGGCAATCAGCCCCAGCATTTT

V gene: TRBV4-1
D gene: TRBD1
J gene: TRBJ1-1
clone size: once
CDR3 protein: CASSQVDRGFLNTEAFF
CDR3 DNA: TGCGCCAGCAGCCAAGTAGACAGGGGATTTTTGAACACTGAAGCTTTCTTT

V gene: TRBV7-3
D gene: TRBD2
J gene: TRBJ2-3
clone size: .
CDR3 protein: CASSLGERGVQYF
CDR3 DNA: TGTGCCAGCAGCTTAGGGGAGCGGGGGGTGCAGTATTTT

V gene: TRBV19
D gene: .
J gene: TRBJ1-2
clone size: .
CDR3 protein: CASSKERTGGGYTF
CDR3 DNA: TGTGCCAGTAGCAAGGAACGGACTGGCGGTGGCTACACCTTC

V gene: TRBV6-5
D gene: .
J gene: TRBJ2-2
clone size: .
CDR3 protein: CASSYVKGSGELFF
CDR3 DNA: TGTGCCAGCAGTTACGTGAAGGGGTCGGGGGAGCTGTTTTTT

V gene: TRBV6-5
D gene: TRBD1
J gene: TRBJ1-1
clone size: .
CDR3 protein: CASSYPGTGIPEAFF
CDR3 DNA: TGTGCCAGCAGTTATCCCGGGACAGGGATCCCTGAAGCTTTCTTT

V gene: TRBV5-1
D gene: TRBD2
J gene: TRBJ2-1
clone size: .
CDR3 protein: CASSLGLAGGGEQFF
CDR3 DNA: TGCGCCAGCAGCTTGGGACTAGCGGGGGGCGGTGAGCAGTTCTTC

V gene: TRBV5-1
D gene: .
J gene: TRBJ2-5
clone size: .
CDR3 protein: CASSLGPGGGETQYF
CDR3 DNA: TGCGCCAGCAGCTTGGGGCCCGGAGGAGGGGAGACCCAGTACTTC

V gene: TRBV7-2
D gene: TRBD2
J gene: TRBJ2-4
clone size: .
CDR3 protein: CASSLLGGSVIQYF
CDR3 DNA: TGTGCCAGCAGCTTATTGGGAGGGTCTGTCATTCAGTACTTC

V gene: TRBV7-2
D gene: .
J gene: TRBJ2-5
clone size: .
CDR3 protein: CASSRERSVETQYF
CDR3 DNA: TGTGCCAGCAGCCGGGAGCGCTCTGTGGAGACCCAGTACTTC

V gene: TRBV30
D gene: .
J gene: TRBJ2-1
clone size: .
CDR3 protein: CAWNHSPGNEQFF
CDR3 DNA: TGTGCCTGGAACCACTCCCCCGGGAATGAGCAGTTCTTC

V gene: TRBV24-1
D gene: .
J gene: TRBJ1-5
clone size: .
CDR3 protein: CATSAGTPLSNQPQHF
CDR3 DNA: TGTGCCACCAGTGCGGGGACACCCCTTAGCAATCAGCCCCAGCATTTT

V gene: TRBV3-1/TRBV3-2
D gene: .
J gene: TRBJ2-2
clone size: once
CDR3 protein: CASSQPVNTGELFF
CDR3 DNA: TGTGCCAGCAGCCAGCCAGTGAACACCGGGGAGCTGTTTTTT

V gene: TRBV28
D gene: TRBD1
J gene: TRBJ1-3
clone size: .
CDR3 protein: CASRGTGENTIYF
CDR3 DNA: TGTGCCAGCAGGGGGACAGGGGAAAACACCATATATTTT

V gene: TRBV6-5
D gene: TRBD2
J gene: TRBJ2-1
clone size: .
CDR3 protein: CASSFGGASNEQFF
CDR3 DNA: TGTGCCAGCAGTTTCGGGGGGGCCTCTAATGAGCAGTTCTTC

V gene: TRBV4-1
D gene: TRBD1
J gene: TRBJ2-3
clone size: .
CDR3 protein: CASSQEGTGGFGTDTQYF
CDR3 DNA: TGCGCCAGCAGCCAAGAGGGGACAGGGGGCTTTGGCACAGATACGCAGTATTTT

V gene: TRBV14
D gene: .
J gene: TRBJ1-4
clone size: once
CDR3 protein: CASSQGAVEKLFF
CDR3 DNA: TGTGCCAGCAGCCAAGGGGCGGTAGAAAAACTGTTTTTT

V gene: TRBV19
D gene: .
J gene: TRBJ2-2
clone size: few
CDR3 protein: CASSGRQANTGELFF
CDR3 DNA: TGTGCCAGTAGTGGGCGACAGGCGAACACCGGGGAGCTGTTTTTT

V gene: TRBV10-3
D gene: TRBD1
J gene: TRBJ1-2
clone size: .
CDR3 protein: CAISAGQGTYGYTF
CDR3 DNA: TGTGCCATCAGTGCGGGACAGGGGACCTATGGCTACACCTTC